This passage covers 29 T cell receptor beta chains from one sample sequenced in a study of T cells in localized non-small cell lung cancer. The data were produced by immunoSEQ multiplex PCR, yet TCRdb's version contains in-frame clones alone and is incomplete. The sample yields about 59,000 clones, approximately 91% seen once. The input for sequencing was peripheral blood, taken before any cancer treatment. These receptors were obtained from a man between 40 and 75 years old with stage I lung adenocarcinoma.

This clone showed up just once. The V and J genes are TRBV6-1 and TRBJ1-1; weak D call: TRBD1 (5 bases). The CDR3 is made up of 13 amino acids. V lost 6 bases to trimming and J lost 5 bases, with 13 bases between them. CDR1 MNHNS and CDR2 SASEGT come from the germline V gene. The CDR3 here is CASSPTGRTEAFF. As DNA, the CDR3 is TGTGCCAGCAGCCCCACAGGACGGACTGAAGCTTTCTTT.

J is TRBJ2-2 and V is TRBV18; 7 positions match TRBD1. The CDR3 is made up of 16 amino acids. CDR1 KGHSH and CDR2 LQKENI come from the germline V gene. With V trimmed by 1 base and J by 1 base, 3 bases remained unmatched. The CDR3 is CASSPRQGRNTGELFF. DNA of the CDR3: TGTGCCAGCTCACCACGACAGGGAAGGAACACCGGGGAGCTGTTTTTT.

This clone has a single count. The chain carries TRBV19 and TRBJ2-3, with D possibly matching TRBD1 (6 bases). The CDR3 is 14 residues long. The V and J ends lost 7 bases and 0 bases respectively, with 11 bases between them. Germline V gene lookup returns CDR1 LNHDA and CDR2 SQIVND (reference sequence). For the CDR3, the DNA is TGTGCCAGTACCCTGGACAGAAGCACAGATACGCAGTATTTT. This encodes CASTLDRSTDTQYF.

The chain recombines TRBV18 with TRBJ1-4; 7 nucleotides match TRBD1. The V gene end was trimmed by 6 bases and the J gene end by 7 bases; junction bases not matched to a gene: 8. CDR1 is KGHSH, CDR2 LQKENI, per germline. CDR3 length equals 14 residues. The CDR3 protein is CASSGGTVGEKLFF. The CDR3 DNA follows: TGTGCCAGCTCCGGAGGGACAGTCGGTGAAAAACTGTTTTTT.

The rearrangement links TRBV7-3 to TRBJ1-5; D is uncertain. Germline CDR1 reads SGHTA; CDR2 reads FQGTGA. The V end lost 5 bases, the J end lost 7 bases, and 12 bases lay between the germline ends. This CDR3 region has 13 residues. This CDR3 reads CASSPGPGQPQHF. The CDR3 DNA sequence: TGTGCCAGCAGCCCAGGACCGGGCCAGCCCCAGCATTTT.

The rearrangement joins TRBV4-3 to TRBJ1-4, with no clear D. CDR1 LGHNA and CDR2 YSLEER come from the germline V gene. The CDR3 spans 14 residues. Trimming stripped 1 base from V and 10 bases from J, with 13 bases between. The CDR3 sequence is CASSQGLGFGKLFF. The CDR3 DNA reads TGCGCCAGCAGCCAAGGTCTGGGTTTCGGAAAACTGTTTTTT.

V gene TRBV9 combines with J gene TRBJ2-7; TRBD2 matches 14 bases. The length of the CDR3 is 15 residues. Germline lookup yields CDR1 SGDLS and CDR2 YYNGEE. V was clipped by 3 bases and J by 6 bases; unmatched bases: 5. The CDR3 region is CASSATSGRASEQYF. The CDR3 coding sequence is TGTGCCAGCAGCGCGACTAGCGGGAGGGCCAGCGAGCAGTACTTC.

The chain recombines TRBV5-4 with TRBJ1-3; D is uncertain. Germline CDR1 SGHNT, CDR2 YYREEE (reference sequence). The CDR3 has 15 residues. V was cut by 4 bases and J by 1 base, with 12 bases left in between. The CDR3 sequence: CASSRELRSGNTIYF. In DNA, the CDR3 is TGTGCCAGCAGCCGGGAACTTAGGTCTGGAAACACCATATATTTT.

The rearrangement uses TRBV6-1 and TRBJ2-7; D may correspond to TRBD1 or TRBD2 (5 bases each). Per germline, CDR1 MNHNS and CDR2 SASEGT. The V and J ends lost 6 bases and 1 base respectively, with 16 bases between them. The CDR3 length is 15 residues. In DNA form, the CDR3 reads TGTGCCAGCAGGAAGGGAAGCGGACAATCCTACGAGCAGTACTTC. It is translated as CASRKGSGQSYEQYF.

CDR3 sequence (DNA): TGTGCCAGCAGCTCGTTCGCAGATACGCAGTATTTT. Translating gives CASSSFADTQYF. This rearrangement joins TRBV7-2 to TRBJ2-3, with D unresolved. The CDR3 has 12 amino acids. V shed 4 bases and J shed 4 bases, with 6 bases lying between them. Germline V gene lookup returns CDR1 SGHTA and CDR2 FQGNSA.

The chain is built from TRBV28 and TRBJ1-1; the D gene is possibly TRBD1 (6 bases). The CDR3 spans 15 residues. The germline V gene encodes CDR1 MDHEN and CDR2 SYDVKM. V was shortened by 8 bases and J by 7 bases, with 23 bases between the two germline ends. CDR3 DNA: TGTGCCAGCCGATTCCCACAGGGTGGTGTCAATGAAGCTTTCTTT. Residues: CASRFPQGGVNEAFF.

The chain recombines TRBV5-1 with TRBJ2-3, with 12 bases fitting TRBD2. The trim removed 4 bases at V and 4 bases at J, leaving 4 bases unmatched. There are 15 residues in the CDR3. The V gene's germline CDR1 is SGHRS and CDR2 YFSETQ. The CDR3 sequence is CASSKTSGSSDTQYF. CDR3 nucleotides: TGCGCCAGCAGCAAGACTAGCGGGAGTTCAGATACGCAGTATTTT. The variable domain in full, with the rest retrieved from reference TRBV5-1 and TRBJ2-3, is KAGVTQTPRYLIKTRGQQVTLSCSPISGHRSVSWYQQTPGQGLQFLFEYFSETQRNKGNFPGRFSGRQFSNSRSEMNVSTLELGDSALYLCASSKTSGSSDTQYFGPGTRLTVL.

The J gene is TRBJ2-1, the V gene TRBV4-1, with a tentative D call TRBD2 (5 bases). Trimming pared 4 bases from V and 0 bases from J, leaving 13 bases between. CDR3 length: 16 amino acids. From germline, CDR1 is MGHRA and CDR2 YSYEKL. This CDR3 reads CASSRSTGNSYNEQFF. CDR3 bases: TGCGCCAGCAGCCGCAGTACCGGGAACTCCTACAATGAGCAGTTCTTC.

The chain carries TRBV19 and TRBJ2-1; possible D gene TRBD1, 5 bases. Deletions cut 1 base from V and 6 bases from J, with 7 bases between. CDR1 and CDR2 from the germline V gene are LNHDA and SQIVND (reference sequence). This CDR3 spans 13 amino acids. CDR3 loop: CASSIGRGNEQFF. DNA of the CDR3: TGTGCCAGTAGTATAGGTAGGGGCAATGAGCAGTTCTTC.

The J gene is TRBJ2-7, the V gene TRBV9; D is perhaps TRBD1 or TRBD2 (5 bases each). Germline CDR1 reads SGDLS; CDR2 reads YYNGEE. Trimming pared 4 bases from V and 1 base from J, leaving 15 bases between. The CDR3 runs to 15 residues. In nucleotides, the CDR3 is TGTGCCAGCAGCCCTCAGAGGGGACGATCCTACGAGCAGTACTTC. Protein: CASSPQRGRSYEQYF.

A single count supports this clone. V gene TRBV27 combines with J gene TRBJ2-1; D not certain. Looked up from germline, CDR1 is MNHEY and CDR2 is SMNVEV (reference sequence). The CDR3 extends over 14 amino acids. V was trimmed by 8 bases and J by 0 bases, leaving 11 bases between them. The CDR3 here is CASSTFFSYNEQFF. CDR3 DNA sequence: TGTGCCAGCTCGACTTTTTTCTCCTACAATGAGCAGTTCTTC.

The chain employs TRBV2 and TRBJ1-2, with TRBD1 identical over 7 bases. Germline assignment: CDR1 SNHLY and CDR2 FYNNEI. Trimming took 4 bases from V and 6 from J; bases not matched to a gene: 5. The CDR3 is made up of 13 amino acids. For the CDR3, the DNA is TGTGCCAGCAGTGTTGGGACAGCGGATGGCTACACCTTC. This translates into CASSVGTADGYTF.

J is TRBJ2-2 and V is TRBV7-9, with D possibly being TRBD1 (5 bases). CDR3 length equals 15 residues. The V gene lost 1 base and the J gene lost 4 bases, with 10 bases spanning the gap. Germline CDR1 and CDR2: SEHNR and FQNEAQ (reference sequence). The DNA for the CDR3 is TGTGCCAGCAGCTTAGTAGGGGTCGGCACCGGGGAGCTGTTTTTT. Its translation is CASSLVGVGTGELFF.

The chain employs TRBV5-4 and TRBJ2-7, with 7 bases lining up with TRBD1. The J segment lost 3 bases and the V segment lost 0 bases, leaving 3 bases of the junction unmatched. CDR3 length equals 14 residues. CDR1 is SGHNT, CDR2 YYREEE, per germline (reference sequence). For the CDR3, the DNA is TGTGCCAGCAGCTTGGAAGGGGGCCTCTACGAGCAGTACTTC. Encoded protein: CASSLEGGLYEQYF.

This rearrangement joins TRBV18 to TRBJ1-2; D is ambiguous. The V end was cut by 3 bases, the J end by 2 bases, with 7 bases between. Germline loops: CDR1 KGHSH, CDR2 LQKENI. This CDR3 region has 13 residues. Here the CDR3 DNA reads TGTGCCAGCTCACCGGAAGGAAACTATGGCTACACCTTC. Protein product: CASSPEGNYGYTF.

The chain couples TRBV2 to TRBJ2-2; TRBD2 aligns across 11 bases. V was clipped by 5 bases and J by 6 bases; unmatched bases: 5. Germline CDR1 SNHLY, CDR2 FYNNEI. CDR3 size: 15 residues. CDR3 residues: CASSSGLAAAGELFF. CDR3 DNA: TGTGCCAGCAGTTCGGGACTAGCGGCGGCCGGGGAGCTGTTTTTT.

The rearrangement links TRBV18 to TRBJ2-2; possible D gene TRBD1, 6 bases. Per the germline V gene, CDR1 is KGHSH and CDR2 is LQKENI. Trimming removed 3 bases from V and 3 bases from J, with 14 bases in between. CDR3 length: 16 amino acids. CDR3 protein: CASSPPGARDTGELFF. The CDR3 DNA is TGTGCCAGCTCACCCCCAGGGGCGCGAGACACCGGGGAGCTGTTTTTT.

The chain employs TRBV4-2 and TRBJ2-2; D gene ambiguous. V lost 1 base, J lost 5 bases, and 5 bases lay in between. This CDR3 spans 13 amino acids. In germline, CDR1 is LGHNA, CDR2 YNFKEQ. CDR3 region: CASSQGTTGELFF. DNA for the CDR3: TGTGCCAGCAGCCAAGGAACAACCGGGGAGCTGTTTTTT.

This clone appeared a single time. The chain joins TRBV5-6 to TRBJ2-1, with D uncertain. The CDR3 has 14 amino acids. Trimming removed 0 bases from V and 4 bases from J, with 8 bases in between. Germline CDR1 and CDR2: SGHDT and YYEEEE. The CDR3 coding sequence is TGTGCCAGCAGCTTGGAACAGCCGTACAATGAGCAGTTCTTC. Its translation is CASSLEQPYNEQFF.

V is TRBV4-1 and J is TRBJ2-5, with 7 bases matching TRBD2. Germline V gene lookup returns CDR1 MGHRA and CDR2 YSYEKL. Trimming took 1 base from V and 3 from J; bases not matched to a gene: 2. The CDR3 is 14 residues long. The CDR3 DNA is TGCGCCAGCAGCCAAGGGACTAGAGAAGAGACCCAGTACTTC. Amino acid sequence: CASSQGTREETQYF.

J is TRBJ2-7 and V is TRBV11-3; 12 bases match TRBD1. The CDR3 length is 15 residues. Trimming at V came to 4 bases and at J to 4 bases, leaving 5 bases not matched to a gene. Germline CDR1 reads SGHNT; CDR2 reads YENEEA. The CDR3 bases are TGTGCCAGCAGCTCCTTGGGACAGGGGGCTTACGAGCAGTACTTC. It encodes CASSSLGQGAYEQYF.

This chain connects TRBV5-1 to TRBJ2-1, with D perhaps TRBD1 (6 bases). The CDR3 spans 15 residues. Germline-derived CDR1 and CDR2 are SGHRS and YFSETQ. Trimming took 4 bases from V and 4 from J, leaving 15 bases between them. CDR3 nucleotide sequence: TGCGCCAGCAGCCCGGGTGGGACAACATACAATGAGCAGTTCTTC. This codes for CASSPGGTTYNEQFF.

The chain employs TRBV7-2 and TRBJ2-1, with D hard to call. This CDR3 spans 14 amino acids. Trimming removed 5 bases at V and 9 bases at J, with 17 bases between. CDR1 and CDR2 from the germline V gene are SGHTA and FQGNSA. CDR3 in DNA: TGTGCCAGCAGCCCAACGGTGCAGCTGGCTGAGCAGTTCTTC. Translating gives CASSPTVQLAEQFF.

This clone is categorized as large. As DNA, the CDR3 is TGTGCCAGCACCCGGGAGGGCCGGAATGAGCAGTTCTTC. Translated: CASTREGRNEQFF. The chain recombines TRBV9 with TRBJ2-1; 8 nucleotides line up with TRBD2. V dropped 6 bases and J dropped 7; count of bases not matched to a gene: 6. There are 13 residues in the CDR3. Germline lookup yields CDR1 SGDLS and CDR2 YYNGEE.